By share of the sample, the clone carrying this T cell receptor (beta chain) is hyperexpanded. Antigen: not known. This sample was taken from a study of metastatic and nonmetastatic thyroid tumors. Overall study context: Repertoire comparisons spanned blood and tumor or nodule tissue from malignant and benign thyroid patients.

The study, taken as a whole, reports: When malignant thyroid tumors were compared with benign nodules, TCR beta diversity was reportedly significantly higher in the malignant tumors. This held in both blood and tumor samples.

Original processing notes: Between-group CDR3 differences, defined by clinicopathological status, yielded a distant-metastasis classifier for papillary thyroid cancer. Using MiXCR, TCRdb re-called clones from the PCR reads. TCRdb, not the authors, supplied the V and J calls. The table lists about 3,900 clones, over 35% of them singletons. Ahead of thyroid surgery, no patient had received treatment of any kind. The CDR3 spans 14 residues. J was trimmed by 8 bases and V by 4 bases; bases with no gene match: 13. From germline, CDR1 is GTSNPN and CDR2 SVGIG (reference sequence). The genes are TRBV30 and TRBJ2-7; 8 positions match TRBD1. This clonotype was obtained from a male donor with papillary thyroid cancer or a benign thyroid nodule (not recorded which). Some clones in this sample may be carry-over from other donors' samples. Sequenced input: tumor tissue. The CDR3 region is CAWTPGTGSPQQYF. Here the CDR3 DNA reads TGTGCCTGGACCCCCGGGACAGGCAGTCCCCAGCAGTACTTC.